This T cell receptor (beta chain) is from a study of T cell responses to AZD1222 COVID-19 vaccine. Broader study findings: The donor cohort was predominantly white British with a female majority, and clonal diversity may have been underestimated.

With regard to this clone: Its antigen is unidentified.

The V end lost 5 bases, the J end lost 8 bases, and 12 bases lay between the germline ends. This CDR3 region has 12 residues. Germline-derived CDR1 and CDR2 are SEHNR and FQNEAQ (reference sequence). Clones were read by immunoSEQ multiplex PCR, and TCRdb kept only the in-frame ones, dropping some. The sample shows more than 140,000 clones, about 90% of them seen only once. The material sequenced was peripheral blood, taken on day 0 of AZD1222 vaccination. The chain has TRBV7-9 and TRBJ1-2; D uncertain. This sequence was found in an adult in good health. The DNA for the CDR3 is TGTGCCAGCAGCGGCTTGGAGGGAGGCTACACCTTC. This codes for CASSGLEGGYTF.